The 20 T cell receptor beta chains listed next were all sequenced from one sample in a study of blood T cell repertoires in COVID-19. TCRdb's copy holds only in-frame clones and misses some; the assay was immunoSEQ multiplex PCR. The sample consists of roughly 230,000 clones, 80% to 85% of them appearing once. The sample comprised PBMCs or T cells enriched from blood (not recorded which). Source of these receptors: a man aged 45-60 years who had recovered from COVID-19.

The chain has TRBV14 and TRBJ1-1; TRBD1 might be the D (5 bases). Deletions cut 7 bases from V and 1 base from J, with 13 bases between. The CDR3 loop spans 14 amino acids. The V gene's germline CDR1 is SGHDN and CDR2 FVKESK. This chain's CDR3 is CASTPGHQNTEAFF. The CDR3 DNA reads as TGTGCCAGCACCCCAGGACACCAGAACACTGAAGCTTTCTTT.

The gene calls are TRBV30 and TRBJ1-2; 9 bases align to TRBD1. The CDR3 loop spans 15 amino acids. V lost 3 bases to trimming and J lost 4 bases; unmatched junction nucleotides: 9. Germline CDR1 is GTSNPN and CDR2 is SVGIG (reference sequence). The CDR3, as DNA: TGTGCCTGGAGCGGGACAGGGCTTCATGGCTATGGCTACACCTTC. Amino acids: CAWSGTGLHGYGYTF.

The chain joins TRBV7-9 to TRBJ2-5, with 8 nucleotides matching TRBD1. Germline V gene sequence: CDR1 SEHNR, CDR2 FQNEAQ (reference sequence). This CDR3 is 15 amino acids long. Trimming at V came to 5 bases and at J to 1 base, leaving 6 bases not matched to a gene. Written as DNA, the CDR3 is TGTGCCAGCAGCCTACAGGGGGGAGGCCAAGAGACCCAGTACTTC. Its protein product is CASSLQGGGQETQYF.

This chain links TRBV7-9 with TRBJ2-2; a weak D match, TRBD1 (5 bases). Germline V gives CDR1 SEHNR, CDR2 FQNEAQ (reference sequence). CDR3 length equals 14 residues. V was pared by 2 bases and J by 5 bases, with 9 bases between. DNA of the CDR3: TGTGCCAGCAGCTTACCTCGACAGACCGGGGAGCTGTTTTTT. The encoded protein is CASSLPRQTGELFF.

The chain combines TRBV7-3 with TRBJ2-1; 8 bases align to TRBD1. The CDR3 has 14 residues. CDR1 and CDR2 from the germline V gene are SGHTA and FQGTGA. J gave up 8 bases and V 2 bases, and 5 bases lay outside the gene matches. The CDR3 spells CASSLGQGIHEQFF. CDR3 nucleotide sequence: TGTGCCAGCAGCTTAGGACAGGGTATCCATGAGCAGTTCTTC.

The chain carries TRBV14 and TRBJ1-3; 8 bases map to TRBD1. Trimming removed 0 bases from V and 2 bases from J; junction bases left unmatched: 0. Germline CDR1 is SGHDN and CDR2 is FVKESK. The CDR3 loop spans 15 amino acids. The CDR3 loop reads CASSQDRGPGNTIYF. As DNA, the CDR3 is TGTGCCAGCAGCCAAGACAGGGGGCCTGGAAACACCATATATTTT.

Points on this clone: The identical CDR3 is also encoded by other nucleotide sequences in the sample. The chain uses TRBV20-1 and TRBJ2-7; unclear D gene. Per the germline V gene, CDR1 is DFQATT and CDR2 is SNEGSKA (reference sequence). There are 11 residues in the CDR3. V lost 2 bases and J lost 6, with 8 bases in between. DNA for the CDR3: TGCAGTGCTAGATCTGGCTTCGAGCAGTACTTC. This translates into CSARSGFEQYF.

The rearrangement joins TRBV18 to TRBJ1-1, with D unclear. This CDR3 comprises 13 residues. Germline V gene sequence: CDR1 KGHSH, CDR2 LQKENI. V gave up 0 bases and J gave up 10 bases, with 12 bases separating them. The DNA of the CDR3 is TGTGCCAGCTCACCACCCGGGTCAGCTTCAGCTTTCTTT. It is translated as CASSPPGSASAFF. The full variable domain, rest sourced from reference TRBV18 and TRBJ1-1, is NAGVMQNPRHLVRRRGQEARLRCSPMKGHSHVYWYRQLPEEGLKFMVYLQKENIIDESGMPKERFSAEFPKEGPSILRIQQVVRGDSAAYFCASSPPGSASAFFGQGTRLTVV.

The J gene is TRBJ1-6, the V gene TRBV3-1 (or the pseudogene TRBV3-2); D is unresolved. Trimming stripped 3 bases from V and 12 bases from J, with 9 bases between. This CDR3 comprises 12 residues. Germline CDR1 is LGHDT and CDR2 is YNNKEL (reference sequence). CDR3 DNA: TGTGCCAGCAGCCACCCCCTAGTACCCCTCCACTTT. The encoded protein is CASSHPLVPLHF.

The chain combines TRBV5-5 with TRBJ2-2; D possibly corresponds to TRBD1 (6 bases). The germline gives CDR1 SGHKS, CDR2 YYEKEE (reference sequence). V was cut by 3 bases and J by 4 bases, with 10 bases left in between. The CDR3 consists of 14 residues. The CDR3 region has the DNA TGTGCCAGCAGCTGGACAGATAGCACCGGGGAGCTGTTTTTT. Its protein product is CASSWTDSTGELFF.

V is TRBV18 and J is TRBJ1-1; D possibly corresponds to TRBD1 (6 bases). This CDR3 is 12 amino acids long. Trimming left V 2 bases short and J 7 bases short, with 8 bases between. Looked up from germline, CDR1 is KGHSH and CDR2 is LQKENI. The CDR3 coding sequence is TGTGCCAGCTCACCAACAGGGATTGAAGCTTTCTTT. Encoded protein: CASSPTGIEAFF.

The rearrangement joins TRBV15 to TRBJ1-6; tentative D call: TRBD1 (6 bases). The ends were cut back, 0 bases at V and 8 bases at J, with 20 bases in the middle. Germline V gene data show CDR1 as LNHNV and CDR2 as YYDKDF (reference sequence). The CDR3 spans 18 residues. CDR3 nucleotides: TGTGCCACCAGCAGAGATCAGCCGAACAGGGTCGGTTATTCACCCCTCCACTTT. Its translation: CATSRDQPNRVGYSPLHF.

The V call is TRBV28, the J call TRBJ1-1, with 7 bases identical to TRBD1. The V segment lost 5 bases and the J segment 1 base; nucleotides outside the gene matches: 10. Germline V lookup: CDR1 MDHEN, CDR2 SYDVKM. The CDR3 has 16 amino acids. CDR3 amino acids: CASSPTRGQPNTEAFF. DNA of the CDR3: TGTGCCAGCAGTCCAACTAGGGGACAGCCGAACACTGAAGCTTTCTTT.

V is TRBV11-2 and J is TRBJ2-7, with D possibly matching TRBD2 (5 bases). The CDR3 runs to 12 residues. With 5 bases removed from V and 6 bases from J, the gap between germline ends came to 11 bases. Germline values: CDR1 SGHAT, CDR2 FQNNGV. CDR3 coding DNA: TGTGCCAGCAGCCAAGAGCGGAGCGAGCAGTACTTC. Residues: CASSQERSEQYF.

The chain has TRBV19 and TRBJ2-3, with 9 bases identical to TRBD2. CDR3 size: 16 residues. Germline assignment: CDR1 LNHDA and CDR2 SQIVND (reference sequence). J lost 4 bases, V lost 10 bases, and 15 bases had no gene match. The DNA for the CDR3 is TGTGCCACTGTAGCGGGGGAACCGTTGGCCGCAGATACGCAGTATTTT. Its protein is CATVAGEPLAADTQYF. Supplemented by reference TRBV19 and TRBJ2-3, the full variable domain reads DGGITQSPKYLFRKEGQNVTLSCEQNLNHDAMYWYRQDPGQGLRLIYYSQIVNDFQKGDIAEGYSVSREKKESFPLTVTSAQKNPTAFYLCATVAGEPLAADTQYFGPGTRLTVL.

V gene TRBV18 combines with J gene TRBJ1-4, with D perhaps matching TRBD1 (5 bases). Germline V gene lookup returns CDR1 KGHSH and CDR2 LQKENI. Trimming took off 2 bases at V and 8 bases at J, with 9 bases between the two ends. This CDR3 has 13 amino acids. The CDR3 loop reads CASSPGAREKLFF. The DNA for the CDR3 is TGTGCCAGCTCACCAGGGGCTCGAGAAAAACTGTTTTTT. Looking up the rest from reference TRBV18 and TRBJ1-4 gives the full variable domain: NAGVMQNPRHLVRRRGQEARLRCSPMKGHSHVYWYRQLPEEGLKFMVYLQKENIIDESGMPKERFSAEFPKEGPSILRIQQVVRGDSAAYFCASSPGAREKLFFGSGTQLSVL.

The chain recombines TRBV4-1 with TRBJ2-7; 11 bases match TRBD2. Germline lookup yields CDR1 MGHRA and CDR2 YSYEKL. The CDR3 spans 16 residues. V gave up 6 bases and J gave up 4 bases; unmatched junction bases: 11. DNA for the CDR3: TGCGCCAGCAGTCAAATAGCGGGAGGGCCAGGGTACGAGCAGTACTTC. This codes for CASSQIAGGPGYEQYF.

The rearrangement links TRBV29-1 to TRBJ2-3; 9 bases match TRBD1. Germline lookup yields CDR1 SQVTM and CDR2 ANQGSEA. V was pared by 7 bases and J by 2 bases, with 7 bases of the junction left unmatched. The CDR3 has 14 amino acids. The CDR3, as DNA: TGCAGCGCAAGCCGGGACAGGGACACAGATACGCAGTATTTT. Protein: CSASRDRDTDTQYF.

This clone appeared a single time. J is TRBJ2-3 and V is TRBV15; TRBD2 matches at 11 bases. V shed 11 bases and J 6 bases; nucleotides not matched to a gene: 10. Germline V gene sequence: CDR1 LNHNV, CDR2 YYDKDF (reference sequence). This CDR3 contains 14 residues. CDR3 bases: TGTGCCGCAGGGACTAGCGGTGAGGTGGATACGCAGTATTTT. It yields the protein CAAGTSGEVDTQYF. The full variable domain, its missing parts supplied by reference TRBV15 and TRBJ2-3, is DAMVIQNPRYQVTQFGKPVTLSCSQTLNHNVMYWYQQKSSQAPKLLFHYYDKDFNNEADTPDNFQSRRPNTSFCFLDIRSPGLGDTAMYLCAAGTSGEVDTQYFGPGTRLTVL.

J is TRBJ2-7 and V is TRBV7-3; 10 nucleotides align to TRBD1. The CDR3 runs to 15 residues. Germline V CDR1 and CDR2: SGHTA, FQGTGA. Trimming cost V 5 bases and J 5 bases; bases outside gene matches: 9. The CDR3 DNA follows: TGTGCCAGCAGCCTGACAGGGGGCGAGAGCGACGAGCAGTACTTC. Its protein product is CASSLTGGESDEQYF.